A single sample is the source of the 14 T cell receptor beta chains below, sequenced in a study of blood T cell repertoires in COVID-19 (dated by TCRdb to the early 2020s). The library was made by the immunoSEQ multiplex PCR assay. What TCRdb holds here is the immuneACCESS table cut down to in-frame rearrangements. Part of the clones is not present; checked against another copy, under half of the missing clones reflect an unresolved V gene, and the others are unexplained. The sample table lists around 260,000 clones, roughly 88% of them with a count of one. About 3% of the sample is taken by the ten largest. What was sequenced was peripheral blood. These receptors came from a woman in her twenties or thirties with active or convalescent COVID-19.

V usage is TRBV13 and J usage is TRBJ1-3, with D possibly being TRBD1 (6 bases). V gave up 5 bases and J gave up 0 bases, with 11 bases separating them. Germline-derived CDR1 and CDR2 are PRHDT and FYEKMQ (reference sequence). The CDR3 consists of 15 residues. The DNA of the CDR3 is TGTGCCAGCAGCGCCACGGACAGCTCTGGAAACACCATATATTTT. Protein: CASSATDSSGNTIYF.

This chain joins TRBV6-5 and TRBJ2-5, with D possibly matching TRBD2 (5 bases). Deletions cut 2 bases from V and 5 bases from J, with 9 bases between. The CDR3 is made up of 13 amino acids. The germline V gene has CDR1 MNHEY and CDR2 SVGAGI. The CDR3 DNA follows: TGTGCCAGCAGTTACACGGGATGGGAGACCCAGTACTTC. As protein: CASSYTGWETQYF.

This chain connects TRBV12-5 to TRBJ2-5; 7 bases map to TRBD1. Germline V gives CDR1 LGHNT, CDR2 FRNRAP. This CDR3 spans 17 amino acids. V lost 6 bases to trimming and J lost 1 base; unmatched junction nucleotides: 14. In DNA, the CDR3 is TGTGCTAGTGGCATCATAGACAGGGACGGTGTCCAAGAGACCCAGTACTTC. This sequence encodes CASGIIDRDGVQETQYF.

The chain carries TRBV10-3 and TRBJ1-4; D ambiguous. CDR1 ENHRY and CDR2 SYGVKD come from the germline V gene. CDR3 length: 13 residues. The V and J ends lost 6 bases and 4 bases respectively, with 9 bases between them. CDR3 sequence reads: CAIRGNFNEKLFF. Written as DNA, the CDR3 is TGTGCCATCAGGGGCAACTTTAATGAAAAACTGTTTTTT.

The chain recombines TRBV3-1 (or the pseudogene TRBV3-2) with TRBJ2-1; a possible D gene is TRBD2 (5 bases). This CDR3 is built from 15 residues. The germline V and J ends were trimmed by 1 base and 5 bases, with 12 bases remaining between them. Germline V gene data show CDR1 as LGHDT and CDR2 as YNNKEL (reference sequence). Here the CDR3 DNA reads TGTGCCAGCAGCCAAGTACGAAGCGGAAACAATGAGCAGTTCTTC. It codes for CASSQVRSGNNEQFF.

This clone has only one observation. The chain joins TRBV27 to TRBJ1-2; 8 bases agree with TRBD1. Trimming removed 5 bases from V and 4 bases from J; junction bases left unmatched: 6. CDR3 size: 14 residues. CDR1 MNHEY and CDR2 SMNVEV come from the germline V gene (reference sequence). CDR3 sequence: CASSVTGEGYGYTF. Here the CDR3 DNA reads TGTGCCAGCAGTGTGACAGGGGAGGGCTATGGCTACACCTTC.

J is TRBJ1-5 and V is TRBV18; D gene unclear. CDR3 length equals 13 residues. Trimming stripped 3 bases from V and 5 bases from J, with 8 bases between. Germline V gene lookup returns CDR1 KGHSH and CDR2 LQKENI. The DNA for the CDR3 is TGTGCCAGCTCACCGGCTGATCATCAGCCCCAGCATTTT. The encoded protein is CASSPADHQPQHF. The full variable domain, rest sourced from reference TRBV18 and TRBJ1-5, is NAGVMQNPRHLVRRRGQEARLRCSPMKGHSHVYWYRQLPEEGLKFMVYLQKENIIDESGMPKERFSAEFPKEGPSILRIQQVVRGDSAAYFCASSPADHQPQHFGDGTRLSIL.

The chain has TRBV7-2 and TRBJ2-3, with 9 positions matching TRBD2. The CDR3 is 16 amino acids. Germline assignment: CDR1 SGHTA and CDR2 FQGNSA. Trimming cost V 5 bases and J 0 bases; bases outside gene matches: 6. CDR3 region: CASSPIAGASTDTQYF. The CDR3 region has the DNA TGTGCCAGCAGCCCAATAGCGGGGGCTAGCACAGATACGCAGTATTTT. Full variable domain (rest looked up from reference TRBV7-2 and TRBJ2-3): GAGVSQSPSNKVTEKGKDVELRCDPISGHTALYWYRQSLGQGLEFLIYFQGNSAPDKSGLPSDRFSAERTGGSVSTLTIQRTQQEDSAVYLCASSPIAGASTDTQYFGPGTRLTVL.

This chain joins TRBV6-5 and TRBJ1-2; no definite D call. V lost 5 bases and J lost 2, with 9 bases in between. Germline V gene data show CDR1 as MNHEY and CDR2 as SVGAGI. The CDR3 extends over 13 amino acids. In nucleotides, the CDR3 is TGTGCCAGCAGTCTAGAGACGAACTATGGCTACACCTTC. Its translation: CASSLETNYGYTF.

This sequence joins TRBV5-1 and TRBJ2-3, with D perhaps matching TRBD1 (6 bases). V dropped 2 bases and J dropped 2 bases, with 9 bases sitting between them. CDR1 is SGHRS, CDR2 YFSETQ, per germline. This CDR3 is 14 amino acids long. CDR3 DNA: TGCGCCAGCAGCTTAAGGGACAACACAGATACGCAGTATTTT. It is translated as CASSLRDNTDTQYF.

The CDR3 region has the DNA TGCGCCAGCAGTCAATTAAAGGGGCGTACGCAGTATTTT. Its translation: CASSQLKGRTQYF. The chain carries TRBV23-1 and TRBJ2-3, with TRBD1 as a possible D gene (5 bases). TRBV23-1 has ORF status, its function being uncertain. The CDR3 spans 13 residues. V lost 1 base, J lost 8 bases, and 10 bases lay in between.

This clone was detected many times. The chain has TRBV27 and TRBJ2-5; possibly TRBD1 for D (5 bases). V lost 1 base, J lost 1 base, and 13 bases lay in between. The germline V gene encodes CDR1 MNHEY and CDR2 SMNVEV (reference sequence). The CDR3 is made up of 16 amino acids. The CDR3 nucleotides read TGTGCCAGCAGTTTATTAACCGCAGGGCTCCAAGAGACCCAGTACTTC. It encodes CASSLLTAGLQETQYF.

J is TRBJ2-7 and V is TRBV29-1; TRBD2 matches 12 bases. This CDR3 comprises 15 residues. In germline, CDR1 is SQVTM, CDR2 ANQGSEA. Trimming removed 4 bases from V and 7 bases from J; junction bases left unmatched: 11. CDR3 nucleotide sequence: TGCAGCGTTGGTCGGGGGACTAGCGGGTCCAGGGAGCAGTACTTC. Residues: CSVGRGTSGSREQYF.

The chain combines TRBV14 with TRBJ1-2; D gene ambiguous. There are 14 residues in the CDR3. Germline loops: CDR1 SGHDN, CDR2 FVKESK. V dropped 3 bases and J dropped 1 base, with 9 bases sitting between them. The CDR3 sequence: CASSHELNNYGYTF. CDR3 bases: TGTGCCAGCAGCCACGAGTTAAATAACTATGGCTACACCTTC.